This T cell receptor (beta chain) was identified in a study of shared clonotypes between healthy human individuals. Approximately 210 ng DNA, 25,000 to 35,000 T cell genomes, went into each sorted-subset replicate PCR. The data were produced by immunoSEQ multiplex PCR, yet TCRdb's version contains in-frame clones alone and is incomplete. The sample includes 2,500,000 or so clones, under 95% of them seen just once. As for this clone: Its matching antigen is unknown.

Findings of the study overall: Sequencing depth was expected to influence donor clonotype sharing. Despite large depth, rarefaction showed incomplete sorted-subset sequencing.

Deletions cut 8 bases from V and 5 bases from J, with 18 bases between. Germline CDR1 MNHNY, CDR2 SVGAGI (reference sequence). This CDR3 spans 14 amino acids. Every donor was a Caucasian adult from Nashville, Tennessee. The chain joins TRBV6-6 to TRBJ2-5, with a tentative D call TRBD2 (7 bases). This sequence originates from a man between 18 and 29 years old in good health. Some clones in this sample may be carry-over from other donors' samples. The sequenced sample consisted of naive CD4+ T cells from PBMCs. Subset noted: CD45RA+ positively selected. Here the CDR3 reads CASQGRGRVETQYF. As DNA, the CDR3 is TGTGCCAGCCAAGGGAGGGGGAGGGTGGAGACCCAGTACTTC.